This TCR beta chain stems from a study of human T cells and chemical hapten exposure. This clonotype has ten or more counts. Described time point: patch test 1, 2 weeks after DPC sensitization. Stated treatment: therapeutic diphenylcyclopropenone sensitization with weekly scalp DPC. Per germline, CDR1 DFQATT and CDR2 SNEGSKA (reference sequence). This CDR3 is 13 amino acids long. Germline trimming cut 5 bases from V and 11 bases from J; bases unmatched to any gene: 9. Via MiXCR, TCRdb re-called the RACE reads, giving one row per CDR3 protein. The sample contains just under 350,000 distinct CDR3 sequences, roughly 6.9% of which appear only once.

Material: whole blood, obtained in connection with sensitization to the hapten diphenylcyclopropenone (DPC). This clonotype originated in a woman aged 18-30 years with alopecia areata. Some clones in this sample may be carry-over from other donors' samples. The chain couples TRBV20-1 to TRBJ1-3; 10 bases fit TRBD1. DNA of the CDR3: TGCAGTGCTCACGGGACAGGGGCTAAAGCCATATATTTT. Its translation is CSAHGTGAKAIYF.